A selection of T cell receptor beta chains follows, all from one sample in a study of human T cells and chemical hapten exposure. TCRdb analysed the RACE reads with MiXCR anew, one entry per CDR3 protein. The table lists about 84,000 distinct CDR3 sequences, approximately 10% of them singletons. Specimen: whole blood, collected in connection with sensitization to the hapten diphenylcyclopropenone (DPC). The receptors derive from a woman between 50 and 59 years old with alopecia areata. Some clones in this sample may be carry-over from other donors' samples. CDR3s include the opening cysteine and the closing phenylalanine or tryptophan. The D gene is left open where the match is weak. Expanded clones are given a class, and other clones once, few, many or no size at all.

v_call	d_call	cdr3_length	clone_size	j_call	cdr3_nt	cdr3_aa
TRBV6-2/TRBV6-3	NA	15	many	TRBJ2-1	TGTGCCAGCAGTTCGACGAGGACACCTTACAATGAGCAGTTCTTC	CASSSTRTPYNEQFF
TRBV19	NA	14	many	TRBJ2-1	TGTGCCAGTAGTATAGGTGATGGGCCCAATGAGCAGTTCTTC	CASSIGDGPNEQFF
TRBV4-3	NA	15	few	TRBJ2-7	TGCGCCAGCAGCCAAGCGTTTGGCGGAGCCTACGAGCAGTACTTC	CASSQAFGGAYEQYF
TRBV5-1	NA	16	NA	TRBJ2-7	TGCGCCAGCAGCTTGGGGGCGGTGGGGCCCTCCTACGAGCAGTACTTC	CASSLGAVGPSYEQYF
TRBV7-6	NA	19	many	TRBJ1-6	TGTGCCAGCAGCTTAGCGTTACCGAGGGGGAGCTCCTATAATTCACCCCTCCACTTT	CASSLALPRGSSYNSPLHF
TRBV12-3/TRBV12-4	TRBD1	14	NA	TRBJ1-2	TGTGCCAGCAGAAATCAGGGGGTAGACTATGGCTACACCTTC	CASRNQGVDYGYTF
TRBV7-9	TRBD1	14	many	TRBJ2-7	TGTGCCAGCAGCTTAGTCGGGACAGGGTACGAGCAGTACTTC	CASSLVGTGYEQYF
TRBV29-1	TRBD1	13	many	TRBJ1-1	TGCAGCGGGGGACAGGCCCCGAACACTGAAGCTTTCTTT	CSGGQAPNTEAFF
TRBV2	NA	12	many	TRBJ1-4	TGTGCCAGCAGCGAGGAATGGGGAAAACTGTTTTTT	CASSEEWGKLFF
TRBV28	TRBD1	14	few	TRBJ1-5	TGTGCCAGCAAACAGGGGTCATTGGCTCAGCCCCAGCATTTT	CASKQGSLAQPQHF
TRBV10-3	NA	15	many	TRBJ2-3	TGTGCCACCCAACCCGGGCAGTCTAGCACAGATACGCAGTATTTT	CATQPGQSSTDTQYF
TRBV29-1	NA	14	many	TRBJ2-6	TGCAGCGTTGTTGGAGGAAGCGGGGCCAACGTCCTGACTTTC	CSVVGGSGANVLTF
TRBV19	NA	12	few	TRBJ2-7	TGTGCCAGTAGCAAGGTCTCCTACGAGCAGTACTTC	CASSKVSYEQYF
TRBV19	NA	13	many	TRBJ2-3	TGTGCCAGCAGTTACGGGGGCACAGATACGCAGTATTTT	CASSYGGTDTQYF
TRBV2	TRBD1	15	NA	TRBJ2-2	TGTGCCAGCAGAAGACAGGGGACGAACACCGGGGAGCTGTTTTTT	CASRRQGTNTGELFF
TRBV28	TRBD1	13	few	TRBJ2-7	TGTGCCAGCAGTCCGGGACAGGACTACGAGCAGTACTTC	CASSPGQDYEQYF
TRBV5-1	NA	18	few	TRBJ1-2	TGCGCCAGCAGCTTTTCCGGGACGAGGTCCCATACAATCTATGGCTACACCTTC	CASSFSGTRSHTIYGYTF
TRBV7-9	TRBD2	15	NA	TRBJ2-1	TGTGCCAGCAGCCCACTAGCGCCATCCTACAATGAGCAGTTCTTC	CASSPLAPSYNEQFF
TRBV27	NA	15	many	TRBJ2-7	TGTGCCAGCAGTTCCCACCTCGACAACACCTACGAGCAGTACTTC	CASSSHLDNTYEQYF
TRBV29-1	TRBD1	12	NA	TRBJ2-7	TGCAGCGCCACAGGGGTATACTACGAGCAGTACTTC	CSATGVYYEQYF
TRBV20-1	NA	12	few	TRBJ1-2	TGCAGTGCTAGGAAGGGACAAGATGGCTACACCTTC	CSARKGQDGYTF
TRBV20-1	NA	15	many	TRBJ2-7	TGCAGTGCTCCTCGAATTGGGCTTAGAGGTCACGAGCAGTACTTC	CSAPRIGLRGHEQYF
TRBV5-1	TRBD1	17	few	TRBJ2-2	TGCGCCAGCAGCTTAAATCGGCAGGGGGTTTCCACCGGGGAGCTGTTTTTT	CASSLNRQGVSTGELFF